This T cell receptor (beta chain) comes out of a study of T-cell reconstitution after alpha-beta-depleted transplantation in children. Unique molecular identifiers tagged the TCRbeta library. TCRdb re-called the PCR reads through MiXCR, storing one row per CDR3 protein. This sample has 750,000 to 950,000 distinct CDR3 sequences; 15% to 20% occur once, and the top ten carry 5%. This clonotype was observed a few times. Trimming stripped 5 bases from V and 0 bases from J, with 10 bases between. CDR3 length: 14 amino acids. Germline-derived CDR1 and CDR2 are SEHNR and FQNEAQ (reference sequence). The material sequenced was PBMCs, mostly from graft donor cells, taken 360 days after TCRalphabeta/CD19-depleted stem cell transplant. The sequence was collected from a male patient between 10 and 17 years old who had a stem cell transplant for acute lymphoblastic leukemia, so the T cells may come from the graft donor. The J gene is TRBJ1-2, the V gene TRBV7-9; tentative D call: TRBD1 (5 bases). Here the CDR3 reads CASSPGGSNYGYTF. CDR3 nucleotide sequence: TGTGCCAGCAGCCCGGGGGGGTCTAACTATGGCTACACCTTC. The variable domain in full, with the rest retrieved from reference TRBV7-9 and TRBJ1-2, is DTGVSQNPRHKITKRGQNVTFRCDPISEHNRLYWYRQTLGQGPEFLTYFQNEAQLEKSRLLSDRFSAERPKGSFSTLEIQRTEQGDSAMYLCASSPGGSNYGYTFGSGTRLTVV.